This T cell receptor (beta chain) is from a study of radiation and T cells in renal cell carcinoma. This clone was counted a single time. No antigen is known for it. The repertoire was sequenced with immunoSEQ multiplex PCR; TCRdb's copy has only in-frame clones and lacks some. This sample carries around 140,000 clones, 80% to 90% of them seen once, and the ten largest clones take over 15%. CDR3 length equals 15 residues. Germline lookup yields CDR1 SEHNR and CDR2 FQNEAQ (reference sequence). V shed 5 bases, J shed 4 bases, and the junction held 10 bases outside the gene matches. As for time point: blood 4 weeks post-SBRT, at nephrectomy. Indicated treatment: 15 Gy SBRT to primary tumor, nephrectomy 4 weeks later. Study-level findings and limits: From baseline, blood top tumor clonotypes peaked at 2 weeks post-radiation.

This sample comprised blood, obtained from a patient whose treatment included radiotherapy and nephrectomy. The receptor comes from a woman in her fifties or sixties with renal cell carcinoma. This sequence joins TRBV7-9 and TRBJ1-2; 7 nucleotides match TRBD1. The CDR3 bases are TGTGCCAGCAGCCGTCTCCGGGACAGCTTCTATGGCTACACCTTC. This translates into CASSRLRDSFYGYTF.